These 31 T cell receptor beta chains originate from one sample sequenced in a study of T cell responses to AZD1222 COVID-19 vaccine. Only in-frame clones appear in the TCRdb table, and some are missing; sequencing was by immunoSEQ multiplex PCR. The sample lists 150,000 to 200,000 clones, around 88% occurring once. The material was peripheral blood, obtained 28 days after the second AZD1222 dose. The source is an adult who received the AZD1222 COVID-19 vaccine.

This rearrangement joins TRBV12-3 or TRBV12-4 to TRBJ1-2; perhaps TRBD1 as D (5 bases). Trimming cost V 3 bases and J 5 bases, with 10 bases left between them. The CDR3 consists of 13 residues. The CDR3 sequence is CASSFTGSYGYTF. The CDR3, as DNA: TGTGCCAGCAGTTTTACAGGTTCATATGGCTACACCTTC.

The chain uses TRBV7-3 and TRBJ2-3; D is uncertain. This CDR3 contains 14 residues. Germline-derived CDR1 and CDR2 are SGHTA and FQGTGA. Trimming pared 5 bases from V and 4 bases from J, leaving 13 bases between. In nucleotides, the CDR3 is TGTGCCAGCAGCACCCAGACCGGACCAGATACGCAGTATTTT. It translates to CASSTQTGPDTQYF.

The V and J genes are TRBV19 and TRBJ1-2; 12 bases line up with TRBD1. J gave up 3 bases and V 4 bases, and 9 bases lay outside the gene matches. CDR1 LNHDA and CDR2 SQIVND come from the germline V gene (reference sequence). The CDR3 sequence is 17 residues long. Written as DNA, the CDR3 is TGTGCCAGTAGTACCTACGGGACAGGGGGCGCGGACTATGGCTACACCTTC. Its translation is CASSTYGTGGADYGYTF.

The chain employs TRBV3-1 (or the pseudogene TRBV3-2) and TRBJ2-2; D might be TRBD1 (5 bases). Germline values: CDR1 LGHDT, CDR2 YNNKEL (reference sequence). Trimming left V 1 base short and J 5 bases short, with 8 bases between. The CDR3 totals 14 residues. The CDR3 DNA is TGTGCCAGCAGCCAAGTCCAGGGAACCGGGGAGCTGTTTTTT. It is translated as CASSQVQGTGELFF.

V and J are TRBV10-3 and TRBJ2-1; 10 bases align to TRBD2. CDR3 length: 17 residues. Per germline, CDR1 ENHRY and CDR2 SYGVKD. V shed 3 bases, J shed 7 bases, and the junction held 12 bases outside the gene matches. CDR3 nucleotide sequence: TGTGCCATCAGTGAATGGGGGGGGACTAGCGTCGAAAATGAGCAGTTCTTC. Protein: CAISEWGGTSVENEQFF.

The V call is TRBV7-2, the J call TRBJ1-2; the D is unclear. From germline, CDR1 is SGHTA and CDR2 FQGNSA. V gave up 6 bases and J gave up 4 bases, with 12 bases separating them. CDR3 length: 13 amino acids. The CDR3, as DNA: TGTGCCAGCAGTTCCACCCGGACCTATGGCTACACCTTC. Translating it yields CASSSTRTYGYTF.

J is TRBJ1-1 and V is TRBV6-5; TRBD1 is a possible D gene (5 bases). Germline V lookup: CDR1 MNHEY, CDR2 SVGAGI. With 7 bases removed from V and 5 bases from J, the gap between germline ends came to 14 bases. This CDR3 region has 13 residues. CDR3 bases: TGTGCCAGCAAAGAGCCTGGGGGGACTGAAGCTTTCTTT. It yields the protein CASKEPGGTEAFF.

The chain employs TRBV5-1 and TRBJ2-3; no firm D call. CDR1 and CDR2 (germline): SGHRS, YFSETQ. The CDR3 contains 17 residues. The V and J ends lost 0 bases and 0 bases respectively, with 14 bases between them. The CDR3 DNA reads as TGCGCCAGCAGCTTGGGTATAGGAGAACCTAGCACAGATACGCAGTATTTT. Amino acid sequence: CASSLGIGEPSTDTQYF.

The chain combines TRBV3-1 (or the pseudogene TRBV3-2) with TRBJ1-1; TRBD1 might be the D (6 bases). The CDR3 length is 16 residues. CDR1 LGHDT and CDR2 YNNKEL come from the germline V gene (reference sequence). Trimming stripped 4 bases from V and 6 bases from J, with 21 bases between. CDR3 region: CASSPTGLQGFSEAFF. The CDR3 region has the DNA TGTGCCAGCAGCCCTACCGGGCTTCAGGGGTTTTCTGAAGCTTTCTTT.

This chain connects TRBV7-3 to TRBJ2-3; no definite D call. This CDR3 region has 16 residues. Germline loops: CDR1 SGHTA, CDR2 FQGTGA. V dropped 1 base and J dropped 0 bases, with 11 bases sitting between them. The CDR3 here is CASSLRPSASTDTQYF. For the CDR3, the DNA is TGTGCCAGCAGCTTAAGGCCGAGTGCTAGCACAGATACGCAGTATTTT.

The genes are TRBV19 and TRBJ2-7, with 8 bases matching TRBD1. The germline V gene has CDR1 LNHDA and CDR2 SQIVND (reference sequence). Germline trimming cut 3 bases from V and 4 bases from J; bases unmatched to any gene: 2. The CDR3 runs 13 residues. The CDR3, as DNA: TGTGCCAGTAGTATGGACAGGGAGTACGAGCAGTACTTC. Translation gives CASSMDREYEQYF.

CDR3 sequence: CASTEGQGVQPQHF. CDR3 sequence (DNA): TGTGCCAGCACCGAAGGACAGGGAGTTCAGCCCCAGCATTTT. V gene TRBV6-5 combines with J gene TRBJ1-5; 8 bases are shared with TRBD1. V dropped 7 bases and J dropped 6; count of bases not matched to a gene: 8. CDR1 and CDR2 (germline): MNHEY, SVGAGI. This CDR3 has 14 amino acids.

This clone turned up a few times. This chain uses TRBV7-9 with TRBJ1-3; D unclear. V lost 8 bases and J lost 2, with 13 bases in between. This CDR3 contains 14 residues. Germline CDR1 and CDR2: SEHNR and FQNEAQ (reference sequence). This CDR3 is CASRPEATGNTIYF. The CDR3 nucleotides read TGTGCCAGCCGCCCGGAAGCCACTGGAAACACCATATATTTT.

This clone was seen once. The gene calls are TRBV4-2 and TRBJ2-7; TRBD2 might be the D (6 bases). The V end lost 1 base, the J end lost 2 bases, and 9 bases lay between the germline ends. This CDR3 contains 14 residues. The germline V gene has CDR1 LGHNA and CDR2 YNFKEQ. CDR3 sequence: CASSQGEATYEQYF. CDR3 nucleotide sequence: TGTGCCAGCAGCCAAGGGGAGGCAACCTACGAGCAGTACTTC.

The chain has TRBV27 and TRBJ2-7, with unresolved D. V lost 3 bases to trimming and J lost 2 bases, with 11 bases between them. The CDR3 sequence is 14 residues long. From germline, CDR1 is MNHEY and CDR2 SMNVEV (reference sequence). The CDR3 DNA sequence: TGTGCCAGCAGTTTCTTAGACGTCCCCTACGAGCAGTACTTC. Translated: CASSFLDVPYEQYF.

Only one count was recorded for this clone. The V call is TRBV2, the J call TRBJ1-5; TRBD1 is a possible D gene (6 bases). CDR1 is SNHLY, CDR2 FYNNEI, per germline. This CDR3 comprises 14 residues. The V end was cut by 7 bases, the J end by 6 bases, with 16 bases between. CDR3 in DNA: TGTGCCAGCAACTTACACAGGGCCGGTCAGCCCCAGCATTTT. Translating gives CASNLHRAGQPQHF.

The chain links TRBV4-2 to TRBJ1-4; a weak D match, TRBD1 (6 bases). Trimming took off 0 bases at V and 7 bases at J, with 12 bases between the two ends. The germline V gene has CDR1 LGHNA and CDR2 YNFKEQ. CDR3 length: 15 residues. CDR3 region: CASSQETGSGEKLFF. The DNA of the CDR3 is TGTGCCAGCAGCCAAGAAACAGGGTCAGGTGAAAAACTGTTTTTT.

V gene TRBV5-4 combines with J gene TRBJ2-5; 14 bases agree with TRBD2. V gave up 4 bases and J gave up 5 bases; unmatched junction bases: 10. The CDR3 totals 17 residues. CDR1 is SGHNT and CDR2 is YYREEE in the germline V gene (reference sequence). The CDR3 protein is CASSHPGLAGAGETQYF. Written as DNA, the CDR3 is TGTGCCAGCAGCCACCCGGGACTAGCGGGGGCGGGGGAGACCCAGTACTTC.

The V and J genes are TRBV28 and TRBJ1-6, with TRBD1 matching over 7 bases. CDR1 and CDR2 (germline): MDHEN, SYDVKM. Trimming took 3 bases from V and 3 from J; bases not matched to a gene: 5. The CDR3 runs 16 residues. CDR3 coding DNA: TGTGCCAGCAGTTTCCCCGGGACAGACTATAATTCACCCCTCCACTTT. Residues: CASSFPGTDYNSPLHF. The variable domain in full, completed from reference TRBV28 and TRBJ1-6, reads DVKVTQSSRYLVKRTGEKVFLECVQDMDHENMFWYRQDPGLGLRLIYFSYDVKMKEKGDIPEGYSVSREKKERFSLILESASTNQTSMYLCASSFPGTDYNSPLHFGNGTRLTVT.

CDR3 nucleotides: TGTGCCAGTAGTTTGGCCACCCTGACAGGGGGCATGAACACTGAAGCTTTCTTT. It yields the protein CASSLATLTGGMNTEAFF. The rearrangement uses TRBV19 and TRBJ1-1; 10 bases fit TRBD1. Germline assignment: CDR1 LNHDA and CDR2 SQIVND (reference sequence). With 5 bases clipped from V and 0 bases from J, the junction kept 12 bases outside the gene matches. The CDR3 has 18 amino acids.

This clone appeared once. CDR3 coding DNA: TGTGCCAGCAGCCTTTCCGGGGCCGGTCCTGAAGCTTTCTTT. Protein product: CASSLSGAGPEAFF. The rearrangement joins TRBV14 to TRBJ1-1, with D possibly TRBD1 on 5 matching bases. Germline V gene lookup returns CDR1 SGHDN and CDR2 FVKESK. Trimming cost V 4 bases and J 6 bases, with 15 bases left between them. CDR3 length: 14 amino acids. Filled out from reference TRBV14 and TRBJ1-1, the complete variable domain reads EAGVTQFPSHSVIEKGQTVTLRCDPISGHDNLYWYRRVMGKEIKFLLHFVKESKQDESGMPNNRFLAERTGGTYSTLKVQPAELEDSGVYFCASSLSGAGPEAFFGQGTRLTVV.

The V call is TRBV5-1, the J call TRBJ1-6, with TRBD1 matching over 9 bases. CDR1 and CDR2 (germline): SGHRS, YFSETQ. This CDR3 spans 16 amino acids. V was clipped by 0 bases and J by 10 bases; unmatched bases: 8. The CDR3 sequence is CASSLEGRQGGSPLHF. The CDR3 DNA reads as TGCGCCAGCAGCTTGGAGGGGCGACAGGGGGGCTCACCCCTCCACTTT.

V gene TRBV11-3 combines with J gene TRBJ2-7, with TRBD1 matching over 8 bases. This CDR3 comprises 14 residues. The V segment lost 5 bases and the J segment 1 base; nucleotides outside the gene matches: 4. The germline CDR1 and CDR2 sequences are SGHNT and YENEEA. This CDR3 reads CASSPRDRSYEQYF. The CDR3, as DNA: TGTGCCAGCAGCCCCCGGGACAGGTCCTACGAGCAGTACTTC.

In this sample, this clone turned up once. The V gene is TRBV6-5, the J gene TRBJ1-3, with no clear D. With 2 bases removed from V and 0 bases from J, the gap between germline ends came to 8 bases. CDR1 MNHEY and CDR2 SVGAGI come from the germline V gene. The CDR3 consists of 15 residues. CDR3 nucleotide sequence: TGTGCCAGCAGTTACGGGAGGAACTCTGGAAACACCATATATTTT. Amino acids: CASSYGRNSGNTIYF.

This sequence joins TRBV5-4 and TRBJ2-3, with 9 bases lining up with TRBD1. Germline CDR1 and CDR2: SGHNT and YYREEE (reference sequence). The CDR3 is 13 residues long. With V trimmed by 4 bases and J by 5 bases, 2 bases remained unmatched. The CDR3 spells CASSQDRGDTQYF. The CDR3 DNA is TGTGCCAGCAGCCAGGACAGGGGAGATACGCAGTATTTT.

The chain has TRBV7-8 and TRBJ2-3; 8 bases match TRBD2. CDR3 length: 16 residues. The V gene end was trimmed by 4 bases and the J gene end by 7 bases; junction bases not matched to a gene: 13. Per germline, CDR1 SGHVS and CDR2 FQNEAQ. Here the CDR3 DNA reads TGTGCCAGCAGCTCCCGGGATAGCGGGGTCCGGTATACGCAGTATTTT. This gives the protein CASSSRDSGVRYTQYF.

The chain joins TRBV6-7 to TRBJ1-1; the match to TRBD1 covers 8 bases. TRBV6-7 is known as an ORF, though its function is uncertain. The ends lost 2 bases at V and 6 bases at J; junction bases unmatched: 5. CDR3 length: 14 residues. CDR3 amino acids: CASSYTGTGPEAFF. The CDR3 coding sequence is TGTGCCAGCAGTTACACCGGGACAGGCCCTGAAGCTTTCTTT.

CDR3: CASGRTGGIHYGYTF. The DNA for the CDR3 is TGTGCTAGTGGGCGAACAGGGGGCATACACTATGGCTACACCTTC. The chain uses TRBV12-5 and TRBJ1-2; TRBD1 agrees at 9 bases. The CDR3 covers 15 residues. Germline-derived CDR1 and CDR2 are LGHNT and FRNRAP. The V and J ends lost 6 bases and 3 bases, in that order; junction bases with no gene match: 8.

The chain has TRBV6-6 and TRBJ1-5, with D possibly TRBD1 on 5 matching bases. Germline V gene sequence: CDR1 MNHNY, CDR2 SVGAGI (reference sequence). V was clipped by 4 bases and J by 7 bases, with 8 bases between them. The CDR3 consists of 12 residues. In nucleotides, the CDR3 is TGTGCCAGCAGTTTGGGGGAACAGCCCCAGCATTTT. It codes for CASSLGEQPQHF.

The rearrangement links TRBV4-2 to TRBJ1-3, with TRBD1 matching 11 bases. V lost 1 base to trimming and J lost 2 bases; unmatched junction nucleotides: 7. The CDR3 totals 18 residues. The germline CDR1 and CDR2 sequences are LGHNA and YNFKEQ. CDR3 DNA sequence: TGTGCCAGCAGCCAAGTAGGACAGGGGGCATTACCTGGAAACACCATATATTTT. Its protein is CASSQVGQGALPGNTIYF.

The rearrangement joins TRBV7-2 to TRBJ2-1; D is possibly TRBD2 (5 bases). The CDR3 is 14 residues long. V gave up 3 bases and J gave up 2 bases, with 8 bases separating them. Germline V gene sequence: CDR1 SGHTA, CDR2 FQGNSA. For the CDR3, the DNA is TGTGCCAGCAGCTTCGGGGTCGCCTACAATGAGCAGTTCTTC. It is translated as CASSFGVAYNEQFF.